The clone carrying this T cell receptor beta chain was recorded many times. Its antigen is still unknown. Universal primer sites and UMIs were introduced during 5'RACE template-switching synthesis of TCR cDNA. TCRdb analysed the 5' RACE reads with MiXCR anew, one entry per CDR3 protein. Counted here are around 250,000 distinct CDR3 sequences, 6% to 7.5% occurring once; the ten biggest clones make up about 0.85%. The data derive from a study of T cells after yellow fever vaccination. Study-wide context: When fractions had low cell numbers, they were prepared with SMART-Seq v4 Ultra Low Input.

Findings and limits, study-wide: Post-booster reappearance was seen for most primary-vaccination clones (about 96% CD4, around 88% CD8).

This clonotype was sampled from a man younger than 40 who received the YFV17D yellow fever vaccine. Source: CD4+ T cells sorted from PBMCs, taken 15 days after the yellow fever booster vaccination.

CDR3 nucleotides: TGCAGTGCTAAGTCTGGGGGCAATCAGCCCCAGCATTTT. Its protein is CSAKSGGNQPQHF. V and J are TRBV20-1 and TRBJ1-5; no reliable D call. CDR1 is DFQATT and CDR2 is SNEGSKA in the germline V gene (reference sequence). V lost 4 bases, J lost 2 bases, and 9 bases lay in between. This CDR3 has 13 residues.